A selection of T cell receptor beta chains follows, all from one sample in a study of cytomegalovirus exposure and HLA in healthy donors. Data came from immunoSEQ multiplex PCR; TCRdb stores just in-frame clones and leaves some out. The sample includes almost 200,000 clones, around 75% of them seen just once. The material sequenced was PBMCs. The origin of the receptors is a male donor in good health and CMV-seropositive. CDR3s include the opening cysteine and the closing phenylalanine or tryptophan.

j_call	v_call	cdr3_aa
TRBJ2-1	TRBV6-1	CASSWGGLYNEQFF
TRBJ2-1	TRBV5-4	CASSLAIAGGYNEQFF
TRBJ2-7	TRBV21-1	CASSKGACGPYEQYF
TRBJ1-6	TRBV7-2	CASSLATGSYNSPLHF
TRBJ2-1	TRBV7-3	CASSASSGSGEQFF
TRBJ2-2	TRBV18	CASSRGPSPTGELFF
TRBJ1-1	TRBV25-1	CASSAQTAEAFF
TRBJ1-5	TRBV6-1	CASSGDQPQHF
TRBJ2-3	TRBV15	CATSGRRPDTQYF
TRBJ2-2	TRBV21-1	CASSQGLLAGVLTGELFF
TRBJ1-2	TRBV15	CATSREGHAGGYGYTF
TRBJ1-2	TRBV7-9	CASSFLAPNYGYTF
TRBJ1-3	TRBV25-1	CASRPGEEAGNTIYF
TRBJ1-2	TRBV5-5	CASSRTDSTDYTF
TRBJ2-1	TRBV7-3	CASSFGTYNEQFF
TRBJ1-1	TRBV10-2	CASSFSTGANTEAFF
TRBJ1-2	TRBV19	CASSIGSGHYGYTF
TRBJ2-7	TRBV11-2	CASSFLQGPQQYF
TRBJ1-2	TRBV9	CASSVASYGYTF
TRBJ1-1	TRBV9	CASSAGGQSVEAFF
TRBJ1-1	TRBV7-6	CASSLAPRGTEAFF
TRBJ1-2	TRBV20-1	CSATRAYGYTF
TRBJ1-2	TRBV7-2	CASSPGGRDRTYGYTF
TRBJ2-2	TRBV11-3	CASSLDPGTGELFF
TRBJ1-4	TRBV7-9	CSSSLSRQDFNEKLFF
TRBJ2-2	TRBV7-3	CASSPLSGGGGELFF
TRBJ1-1	TRBV2	CASSIVGQGARGTEAFF
TRBJ1-1	TRBV5-4	CASSSGRDRGTEAFF
TRBJ2-2	TRBV7-9	CASSFLASNTGELFF
TRBJ1-5	TRBV28	CASSFVLGEGQPQHF
TRBJ2-3	TRBV19	CASSTSAGWGADTQYF
TRBJ2-1	TRBV5-1	CASSPSTSGTYNEQFF
TRBJ2-3	TRBV9	CASSVLAGGTDTQYF
TRBJ2-4	TRBV4-1	CASSQDSGAKNIQYF
TRBJ2-1	TRBV19	CASSIKTGTYNEQFF
TRBJ1-2	TRBV19	CASSSLTGGRNYGYTF
TRBJ1-3	TRBV28	CASSLGTLSSGNTIYF
TRBJ1-1	TRBV27	CASSGQGNTEAFF
TRBJ2-5	TRBV13	CASSLITGGQETQYF
TRBJ1-3	TRBV30	CAWGEGVFSGNTIYF
TRBJ2-3	TRBV9	CASSVESGSTDTQYF
TRBJ1-1	TRBV7-7	CASSPLRTGEAFF
TRBJ1-5	TRBV9	CASSVASTGNSNQPQHF
TRBJ2-2	TRBV11-2	CASSLGATGSGTGELFF
TRBJ1-1	TRBV4-2	CASSPYPTGLGTEAFF
TRBJ2-2	TRBV7-2	CASSLGSQGVFGELFF
TRBJ2-3	TRBV9	CASSVFWSQGTDTQYF
TRBJ1-1	TRBV7-9	CASSLSGGPNTEAFF